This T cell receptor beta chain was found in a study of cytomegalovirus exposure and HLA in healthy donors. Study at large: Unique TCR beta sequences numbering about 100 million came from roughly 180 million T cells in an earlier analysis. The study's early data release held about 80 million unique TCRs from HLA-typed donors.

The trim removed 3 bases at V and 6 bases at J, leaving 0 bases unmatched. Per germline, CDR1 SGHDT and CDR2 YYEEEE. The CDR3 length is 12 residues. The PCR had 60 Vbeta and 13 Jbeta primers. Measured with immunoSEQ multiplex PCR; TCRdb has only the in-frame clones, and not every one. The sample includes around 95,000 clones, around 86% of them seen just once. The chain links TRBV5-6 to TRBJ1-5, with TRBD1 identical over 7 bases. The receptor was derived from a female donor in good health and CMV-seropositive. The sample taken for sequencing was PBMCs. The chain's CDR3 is CASSSGGQPQHF. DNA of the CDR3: TGTGCCAGCAGCTCAGGGGGTCAGCCCCAGCATTTT.